These T cell receptor beta chains were read from a single sample in a study of cytomegalovirus exposure and HLA in healthy donors. The assay was immunoSEQ multiplex PCR, and TCRdb's table has in-frame clones only and misses some. Of 110,000 to 150,000 clones listed, roughly 79% are singletons. Sequencing was carried out using PBMCs. The source is a woman aged 60-75 years in good health and CMV-seropositive. Each CDR3 is given with its conserved first and last residue. D genes are given only for firm matches. Not all rows give a size; the values are once, few, many and, for expanded clones, a class.

cdr3_nt cdr3_aa j_call d_call v_call clone_size
TGTGCCAGCAGTTCGGAGACAACAGGTAACACTGAAGCTTTCTTT CASSSETTGNTEAFF TRBJ1-1 - TRBV6-1 -
TGTGCCAGCAGCTTAGTACCAGCGGGAGCCGCGGAAGATACGCAGTATTTT CASSLVPAGAAEDTQYF TRBJ2-3 TRBD2 TRBV7-2 -
TGTGCCAGCAGCTGGGGGTCTAGCGGGAGTGTTTTGGTCTACGAGCAGTACTTC CASSWGSSGSVLVYEQYF TRBJ2-7 TRBD2 TRBV5-8 -
TGCGCCAGCAGCTTACAACAGGGAGATAACTATGGCTACACCTTC CASSLQQGDNYGYTF TRBJ1-2 - TRBV5-1 -
TGTGCCAGCAGCCTCACCCGACAGGGGGCGGGGAATGAGCAGTTCTTC CASSLTRQGAGNEQFF TRBJ2-1 TRBD1 TRBV6-6 -
TGTGCCAGCAGTGTAACCTTTCTAGCGGGAGGGAGGCAGTTCTTC CASSVTFLAGGRQFF TRBJ2-1 TRBD2 TRBV28 -
TGCGCCAGCAGCCAAGTAGCGGCAGGGGGGTATCAGCCCCAGCATTTT CASSQVAAGGYQPQHF TRBJ1-5 TRBD1 TRBV4-1 few
TGTGCCAGCTCACAAAAGGACATCGGCTACACCTTC CASSQKDIGYTF TRBJ1-2 - TRBV18 -
TGTGCCAGTAGTATGGGCGGGCAGGAGACCCAGTACTTC CASSMGGQETQYF TRBJ2-5 - TRBV19 once
TGTGCCAGTAGTTCCGGACAGGCGAGGCGAGCTTTCTTT CASSSGQARRAFF TRBJ1-1 TRBD1 TRBV19 -
TGTGCCAGCAGCCGACACTCGAAAGAGACCCAGTACTTC CASSRHSKETQYF TRBJ2-5 - TRBV5-8 -
TGTGCCAGCAGTTTCGTCAGGGGGAGCGCAGATACGCAGTATTTT CASSFVRGSADTQYF TRBJ2-3 TRBD1 TRBV27 -
TGCAGCGGGCGGACAGGGACGGAAACTGAAGCTTTCTTT CSGRTGTETEAFF TRBJ1-1 TRBD1 TRBV29-1 -
TGTGCCAGCAGTACCAGACAGGGCACTAATGAAAAACTGTTTTTT CASSTRQGTNEKLFF TRBJ1-4 TRBD1 TRBV28 -
TGTGCCTGGAGTTACCCAGGGGGTAGGAACACTGAAGCTTTCTTT CAWSYPGGRNTEAFF TRBJ1-1 TRBD1 TRBV30 -
TGTGCCAGCAGTGGGGCCCAAGAGACCCAGTACTTC CASSGAQETQYF TRBJ2-5 - TRBV9 once
TGTGCCAGCGGGGGGGGAGCGAAGAACCAGTACTTC CASGGGAKNQYF TRBJ2-5 TRBD2 TRBV7-9 -
TGCAGTTTCCTCCGGGGAAACACCATATATTTT CSFLRGNTIYF TRBJ1-3 - TRBV20-1 -
TGTGCCTGGAGTCGTGTTATGAACACTGAAGCTTTCTTT CAWSRVMNTEAFF TRBJ1-1 - TRBV30 -
TGTGCCAGTAGTCCCTATGGCGGGGGCACTGAAGCTTTCTTT CASSPYGGGTEAFF TRBJ1-1 - TRBV19 few
TGTGCCAGCAGCTTAGCGCTTTCGTTGCAGGGGAGTCCCCCCTACGAGCAGTACTTC CASSLALSLQGSPPYEQYF TRBJ2-7 - TRBV7-8 -
TGTGCCAGCAGCTCGGACAGGGTTTTACTCTATGGCTACACCTTC CASSSDRVLLYGYTF TRBJ1-2 TRBD1 TRBV7-9 once
TGTGCCAGCAGCTTACCAGGGGTGGAGACCCAGTACTTC CASSLPGVETQYF TRBJ2-5 - TRBV7-8 once
TGTGCCAGCTCATCGTACACAGATACGCAGTATTTT CASSSYTDTQYF TRBJ2-3 - TRBV18 once
TGTGCCAGCAGCGTGGCGGGAGTACGGTACGAGCAGTACTTC CASSVAGVRYEQYF TRBJ2-7 TRBD2 TRBV9 -
TGTGCCAGCAGTGCGACTAGCGGCAACAATGAGCAGTTCTTC CASSATSGNNEQFF TRBJ2-1 TRBD2 TRBV2 -
TGCGCCCCCGTGGCGACCACTCTTCCCTGGGCCACAGATACGCAGTATTTT CAPVATTLPWATDTQYF TRBJ2-3 - TRBV4-3 -
TGTGCCAGCAGTCAAAGATCGGAAGGAGGATATGGCTACACCTTC CASSQRSEGGYGYTF TRBJ1-2 - TRBV2 few
TGTGCCAGCAGTTACGAGGGACAGGGCACCGGGGAGCTGTTTTTT CASSYEGQGTGELFF TRBJ2-2 TRBD1 TRBV6-6 once
TGTGCCAGCAGACAGGGATTCAAGGAGACCCAGTACTTC CASRQGFKETQYF TRBJ2-5 - TRBV2 -
TGTGCCACCCAAGAGACAGGAGGCACTGAAGCTTTCTTT CATQETGGTEAFF TRBJ1-1 - TRBV19 -
TGTGCCAGCAGCGTACCCCCTTTAGGGTTGTGGCGGGGGAGTTACGAGCAGTACTTC CASSVPPLGLWRGSYEQYF TRBJ2-7 TRBD2 TRBV28 -
TGTGCCAGCAGAATGAACAGGGGAGTAAACTACGAGCAGTACTTC CASRMNRGVNYEQYF TRBJ2-7 TRBD1 TRBV27 -
TGTGCCAGTAGTATAGAAAGAGGGGGCGAGCAGTACTTC CASSIERGGEQYF TRBJ2-7 - TRBV19 once
TGTGCCAGCAGCTTAGTGCTAGCAGACAATGAGCAGTTCTTC CASSLVLADNEQFF TRBJ2-1 - TRBV7-2 -
TGTGCCAGCAGCTTAGACAGACAATACGAGCAGTACTTC CASSLDRQYEQYF TRBJ2-7 - TRBV7-2 -
TGCGCCAGCAGCCAAGATCTTCGGACAGCTCAATACGGAAACACCATATATTTT CASSQDLRTAQYGNTIYF TRBJ1-3 - TRBV4-3 once
TGTGCCTGGAGTGTAGGGCAGGGCTACGAGCAGTACTTC CAWSVGQGYEQYF TRBJ2-7 - TRBV30 -
TGCGCCAGCAGCCAAGCAGGTAGCGGGTCTTACAATGAGCAGTTCTTC CASSQAGSGSYNEQFF TRBJ2-1 TRBD2 TRBV4-3 -
TGTGCCAGCAGCTTATCCCGGGACAGGGGATACAATGAGCAGTTCTTC CASSLSRDRGYNEQFF TRBJ2-1 TRBD1 TRBV5-6 -
TGTGCCAGCAGCTTACAAGCGGAGTTTGAGCAGTTCTTC CASSLQAEFEQFF TRBJ2-1 - TRBV11-2 -
TGTGCCAGCAGCTTATCCGGGACTAGTCTGTACGAGCAGTACTTC CASSLSGTSLYEQYF TRBJ2-7 TRBD2 TRBV7-2 -
TGTGCCAGCAGGGGGGGGACTAGGCAAGAGACCCAGTACTTC CASRGGTRQETQYF TRBJ2-5 TRBD2 TRBV28 -
TGTGCCAGTAGTGCGACAGGGGTGGGCAATGAGCAGTTCTTC CASSATGVGNEQFF TRBJ2-1 TRBD1 TRBV19 -
TGTGCCAGCAGCTTTGAGGGGACTAGCTGGAATGAGCAGTTCTTC CASSFEGTSWNEQFF TRBJ2-1 TRBD2 TRBV7-9 -
TGTGCCAGCAGCCCTTGGTCAAGCGGGAGTCTCAACACCGGGGAGCTGTTTTTT CASSPWSSGSLNTGELFF TRBJ2-2 TRBD2 TRBV7-9 once
TGCGCCAGCAGCTTCGAGGGGGCGGGTGATTCACCCCTCCACTTT CASSFEGAGDSPLHF TRBJ1-6 TRBD1 TRBV5-1 -
TGTGCCAGCAGTGGGACTAGCGGGAGGATCGGTGAGCAGTTCTTC CASSGTSGRIGEQFF TRBJ2-1 TRBD2 TRBV2 -
TGTGCCTGGAGGAGGTTTGGGAGCGATGAGCAGTTCTTC CAWRRFGSDEQFF TRBJ2-1 - TRBV30 -
TGTGCCAGCAGCTCAGGACAGGGGATAGCCAAAAACATTCAGTACTTC CASSSGQGIAKNIQYF TRBJ2-4 TRBD1 TRBV4-2 few
TGTGCCAGCAGCCCATATCTAGGGGGCACAGATACGCAGTATTTT CASSPYLGGTDTQYF TRBJ2-3 - TRBV5-4 -
TGTGCCAGCAGCTTAACAGGGGACTGGACTGAAGCTTTCTTT CASSLTGDWTEAFF TRBJ1-1 TRBD1 TRBV7-8 -
TGTGCCTGGAGTACGACTAGCGACCAAGAGACCCAGTACTTC CAWSTTSDQETQYF TRBJ2-5 TRBD2 TRBV30 few
TGCGCCAGCAGCCCGGGACACGGGACCTACGAGCAGTACTTC CASSPGHGTYEQYF TRBJ2-7 - TRBV5-1 once
TGTGCCAGCAGCTCCATCCAGGGAAACCTCAATCAGCCCCAGCATTTT CASSSIQGNLNQPQHF TRBJ1-5 - TRBV28 few
TGTGCCAGCTCTGGGGGCAGGGGGCGGACCGGGGAGCTGTTTTTT CASSGGRGRTGELFF TRBJ2-2 TRBD1 TRBV19 -
TGTGCCAGCAGCCTCATTCACAGGGATGAGACCCAGTACTTC CASSLIHRDETQYF TRBJ2-5 - TRBV5-6 once